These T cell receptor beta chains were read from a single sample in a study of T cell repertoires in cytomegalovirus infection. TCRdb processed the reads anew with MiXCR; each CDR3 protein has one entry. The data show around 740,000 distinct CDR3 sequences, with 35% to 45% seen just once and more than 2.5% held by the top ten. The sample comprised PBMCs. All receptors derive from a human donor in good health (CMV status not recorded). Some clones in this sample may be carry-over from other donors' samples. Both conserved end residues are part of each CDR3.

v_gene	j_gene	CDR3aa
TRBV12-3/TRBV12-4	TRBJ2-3	CASSKREQRDTQYF
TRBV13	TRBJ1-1	CASSFYGHFTGERNTEAFF
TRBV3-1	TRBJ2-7	CASSPNRGIYEQYF
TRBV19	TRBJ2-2	CASTMRRARAGELFF
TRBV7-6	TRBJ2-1	CASSLAASGPYNEQFF
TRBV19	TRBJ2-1	CASRTSGRGWNEQFF
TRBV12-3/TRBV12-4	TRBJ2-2	CASSFMGEGELFF
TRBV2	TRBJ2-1	CASTENGVLGEQFF
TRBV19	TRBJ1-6	CASSTRQGYNSPLHF
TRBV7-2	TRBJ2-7	CASSFSGSSYEQYF
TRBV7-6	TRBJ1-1	CASSLKDRNTEAFF
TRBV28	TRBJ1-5	CASSLRGPQHF
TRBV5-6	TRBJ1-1	CASILDFSNTEAFF
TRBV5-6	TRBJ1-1	CASRGRDNEAFF
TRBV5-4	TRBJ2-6	CASSSGQGVSGANVLTF
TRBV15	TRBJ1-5	CATSSGETGILSNQPQHF
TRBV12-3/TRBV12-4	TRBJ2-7	CASSKNLGQGVYEQYF
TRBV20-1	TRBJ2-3	CSARASGRLLTDTQYF
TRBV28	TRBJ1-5	CASRTVSNQPQHF
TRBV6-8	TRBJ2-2	CASSYSGDSNTGELFF
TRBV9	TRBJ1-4	CASSVAGAGDEKLFF
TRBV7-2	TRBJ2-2	CASSSDREEDTGELFF
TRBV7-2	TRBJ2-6	CASSSTGTGFSGANVLTF
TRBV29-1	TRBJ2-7	CSVASGGYEQYF
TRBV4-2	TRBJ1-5	CASSQEGGGNQPQHF
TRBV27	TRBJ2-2	CASSLSMGWTGELFF
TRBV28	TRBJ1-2	CASLQGELRGYTF
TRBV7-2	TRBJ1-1	CASSSQGGILVEAFF
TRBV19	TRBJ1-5	CASSSVPAGARGQHF
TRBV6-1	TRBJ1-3	CASSRAVSGNTIYF
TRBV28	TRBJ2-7	CASSFSWSSYEQYF
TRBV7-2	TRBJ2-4	CASSLVMGLAKNIQYF
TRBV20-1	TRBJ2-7	CSAPVGAGAHEQYF
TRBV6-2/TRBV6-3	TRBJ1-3	CASASPRTSGNTIYF
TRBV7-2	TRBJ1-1	CASSPVPTEAFF
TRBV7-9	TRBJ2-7	CASSPQPYEQYF
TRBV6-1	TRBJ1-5	CASSESGWNQPQHF
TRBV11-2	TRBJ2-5	CASSLEGAGAQYF
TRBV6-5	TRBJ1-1	CASRRRRNTEAFF
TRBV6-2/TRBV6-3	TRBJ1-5	CASSYLTGTGSENQPQHF
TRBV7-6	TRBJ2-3	CASSLEASGSSDTQYF
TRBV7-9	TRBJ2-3	CASSLWTEGDTQYF
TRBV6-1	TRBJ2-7	CASRTEVGDYEQYF
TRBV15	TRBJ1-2	CATSVQGYYGYTF
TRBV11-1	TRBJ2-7	CASSLVELAYEQYF
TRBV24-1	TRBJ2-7	CATSEAGSSYEQYF
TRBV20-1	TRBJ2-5	CSARVAVIETQYF